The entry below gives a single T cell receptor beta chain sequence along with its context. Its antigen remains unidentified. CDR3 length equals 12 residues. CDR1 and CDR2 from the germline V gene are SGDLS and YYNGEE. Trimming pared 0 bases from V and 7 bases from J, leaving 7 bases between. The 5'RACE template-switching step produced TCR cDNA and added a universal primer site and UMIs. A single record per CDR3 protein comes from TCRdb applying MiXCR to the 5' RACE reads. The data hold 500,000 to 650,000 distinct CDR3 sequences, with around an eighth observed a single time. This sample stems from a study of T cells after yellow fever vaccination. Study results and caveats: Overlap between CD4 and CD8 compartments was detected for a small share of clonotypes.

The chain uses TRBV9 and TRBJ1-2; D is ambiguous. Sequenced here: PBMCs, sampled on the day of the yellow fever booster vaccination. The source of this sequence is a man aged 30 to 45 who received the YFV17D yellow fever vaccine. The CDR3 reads CASSVGGGGYTF. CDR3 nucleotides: TGTGCCAGCAGCGTAGGAGGTGGTGGCTACACCTTC.